This TCR beta chain was recorded in a study of T cell responses to AZD1222 COVID-19 vaccine (dated by TCRdb to the early 2020s). In terms of the full investigation: Because spike-specific TCR depth and breadth did not differ between the two schedules, AZD1222 recipients who got a second dose at roughly 4 weeks were pooled with those who got a second dose at roughly 12 weeks. A total of roughly 240 trial participants underwent TCR sequencing, of whom some 210 received two doses of AZD1222 and around 25 received two doses of the MenACWY control vaccine. Trial participants were enrolled by age into subgroups of 18-55, 56-69 and 70-plus years, and about 150, 27 and 61 TCR-sequenced participants, respectively, were included in these subgroups. Study-level results and caveats: In the small 56-69-year group, the increase in depth fell short of significance, most likely because of low power. Most participants were white British and females outnumbered males, and the authors suggested that clonal diversity may have been underestimated. Conclusions about previously exposed vaccinees are limited, since just five to seven AZD1222 recipients were seropositive for SARS-CoV-2 at baseline. Because no day 14 peak-response samples were available, repertoires were characterized only after the peak T cell response. The whole spike protein was spanned by vaccine-associated CD4 TCRs, and dominant responses were seen in regions 160-218 and 743-854. Epitopes outside the regions mutated in the B.1.351 and B.1.1.7 variants were reportedly recognized by nearly half of the unique spike-specific TCRs. After two AZD1222 doses, both the breadth and the depth of spike-specific TCRs were significantly higher than at day 0 and than in MenACWY recipients.

Turning to this clone: Its specific antigen is unknown. There are no base qualities to consult, and no much larger clone falls within one base.

The CDR3 spans 16 residues, from the cysteine through the phenylalanine. Solely the CDR3 DNA is kept, with 48 bases framed from the first base. From the germline V gene, CDR1 is SNHLY and CDR2 is FYNNEI. Trimming removed 5 bases from V and 7 bases from J; the gene matches leave 8 bases unexplained. The CDR3 regions of human TCRbeta chains were subjected to immunosequencing. The study's processing was this. Repertoire TCRs were checked for matches against a reference library of SARS-CoV-2-specific TCRs that had been generated using the MIRA antigen-specificity platform. Breadth was defined as the fraction of unique TCRs that were SARS-CoV-2-associated. Depth was defined as the fraction of total T cells that were SARS-CoV-2-associated. Using the MIRA data, each spike-specific TCR was mapped to the spike region that the TCR reacts to and placed in a CD4 or CD8 class. Log10-transformed breadth and depth values were compared by one-way ANOVA with Sidak's multiple comparisons tests. The immuneACCESS repertoire file appears here via TCRdb, limited to in-frame rearrangements. These files lack a portion of the clones; in checked studies, under half of the deficit traces to unresolved V genes, and the cause of the others is not known. The DNA was the basis for D and trimming; V, J and clone size are from that table. The sample data list under 200,000 clones, and 94% of these were observed just once. The leading ten clones occupy about 9.2% of the sample.

What the time point label conveys for this sample: baseline before first vaccination. Vaccinee samples were obtained from the UK trials COV001 and COV002, which included a single-blind randomized controlled phase 2/3 trial of AZD1222 (ChAdOx1 nCoV-19) in healthy adults. For TCRbeta chain sequencing, PBMC samples were collected from trial participants at day 0 and at day 28 after the second dose. The chain is assembled from TRBV2 and TRBJ1-6, with 10 bases aligning to TRBD1. Material: peripheral blood, obtained on day 0 of AZD1222 vaccination. This receptor was obtained from an adult in good health. The DNA reads as follows: TGTGCCAGCAGTACCGACAGGGGGCGCCGAAATTCACCCCTCCACTTT. It translates as CASSTDRGRRNSPLHF.